This T cell receptor (beta chain) was found in a study of T-cell reconstitution after alpha-beta-depleted transplantation in children. This clonotype was seen repeatedly, ten times or more. For TCRbeta, the library was prepared with unique molecular identifiers. Via MiXCR, TCRdb re-called the PCR reads, giving one row per CDR3 protein. This table has about 580,000 distinct CDR3 sequences, more than 20% appearing once. This CDR3 region has 13 residues. Germline-derived CDR1 and CDR2 are SEHNR and FQNEAQ (reference sequence). Trimming left V 5 bases short and J 1 base short, with 8 bases between. This receptor was obtained from a boy under three years old who had a stem cell transplant for acute myeloid leukemia, so the T cells may come from the graft donor. The sequencing here drew on PBMCs, mostly from graft donor cells, taken 360 days after TCRalphabeta/CD19-depleted stem cell transplant. This chain joins TRBV7-9 and TRBJ1-1; D is perhaps TRBD1 (5 bases). The DNA for the CDR3 is TGTGCCAGCAGCCGGGACGGGAACACTGAAGCTTTCTTT. Translating it yields CASSRDGNTEAFF.